The T cell receptor beta chain under discussion was sequenced for a study of T-cell memory formation after mild COVID-19. Study-level background: Most TCR clusters belonged to a single donor.

Sample barcodes and UMIs were carried by the TCR alpha and TCR beta cDNA libraries that 5'RACE generated with constant-segment primers. TCRdb analysed the 5' RACE reads with MiXCR anew, one entry per CDR3 protein. The sample lists approximately 250,000 distinct CDR3 sequences, about 16% occurring once. Turning to this clonotype: Antigen unknown.

Study-wide results and caveats: Among contracting clones, CD4+ were mainly CM/EM and CD8+ enriched in EMRA. Within pre-infection memory, some responding clones were found, suggesting cross-reactive memory joined.

The CDR3 spans 14 residues. Trimming took off 5 bases at V and 2 bases at J, with 12 bases between the two ends. Germline values: CDR1 SGHTA, CDR2 FQGNSA. The origin of this receptor is an adult woman who had mild COVID-19 (a few samples of this study predate the infection). Cell type and time point are not known. The chain combines TRBV7-2 with TRBJ2-5, with unresolved D. The sample consisted of PBMCs or a T cell subset sorted from them (not recorded which). The CDR3 sequence is CASSPRTLQETQYF. DNA for the CDR3: TGTGCCAGCAGCCCAAGGACCCTTCAAGAGACCCAGTACTTC.